This T cell receptor beta chain was recovered during a study of cytomegalovirus exposure and HLA in healthy donors. Amplification used 60 Vbeta primers and 13 Jbeta primers. Sequencing was performed with immunoSEQ multiplex PCR; in TCRdb, only in-frame clones are kept and a portion is missing. Counted here are roughly 180,000 clones, almost 80% occurring once; the ten biggest clones make up more than 12%. This CDR3 region has 14 residues. CDR1 PRHDT and CDR2 FYEKMQ come from the germline V gene (reference sequence). With V trimmed by 5 bases and J by 5 bases, 8 bases remained unmatched. General study findings and limits: Altogether, about 160 TCR beta chains were recorded as cytomegalovirus-associated.

Note on this clone: Antigen: not known.

This chain links TRBV13 with TRBJ1-1; 7 bases map to TRBD1. The receptor comes from a man aged 50 or older in good health and CMV-seropositive. Material for sequencing was PBMCs. CDR3 sequence reads: CASSHGTVGTEAFF. The CDR3 DNA reads TGTGCCAGCAGCCACGGGACAGTAGGAACTGAAGCTTTCTTT.